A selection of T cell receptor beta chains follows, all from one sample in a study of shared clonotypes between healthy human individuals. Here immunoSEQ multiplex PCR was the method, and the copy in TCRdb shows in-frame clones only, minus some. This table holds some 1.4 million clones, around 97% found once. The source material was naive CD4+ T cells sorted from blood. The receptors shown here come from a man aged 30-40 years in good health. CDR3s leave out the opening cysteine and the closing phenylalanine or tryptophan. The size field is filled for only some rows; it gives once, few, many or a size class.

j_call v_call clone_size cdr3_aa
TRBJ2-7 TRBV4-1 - ASSQAPSAPYEQY
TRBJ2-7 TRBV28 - ASRGTGPYEQY
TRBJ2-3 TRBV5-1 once ASSTTSGSSDTQY
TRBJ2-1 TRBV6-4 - ASSDHRGGKGEQF
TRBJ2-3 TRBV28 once ASSFGAGSTDTQY
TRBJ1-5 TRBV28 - ASSPINQPQH
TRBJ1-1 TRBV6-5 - ASSTTLLNTEAF
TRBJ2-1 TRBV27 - ASSLLPGGGRVGEQF
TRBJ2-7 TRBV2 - ASRPGTGSYEQY
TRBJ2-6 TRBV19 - ASSPHSGALEANVLT
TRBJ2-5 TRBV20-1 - SARKAETQY
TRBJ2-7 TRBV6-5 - ASALLGGAYEQY
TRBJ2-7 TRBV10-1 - ASSASGRSSEQY
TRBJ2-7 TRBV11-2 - ASSFKRGSYEQY